The T cell receptor beta chain under discussion was sequenced for a study of blood T cell repertoires in COVID-19. As concerns this clone: The sample holds other DNA sequences that translate to the same CDR3.

The table came from immunoSEQ multiplex PCR; TCRdb's copy has only in-frame clones and leaves some out. The sample has about 350,000 clones, about 88% seen once. Sequences were obtained from PBMCs or T cells enriched from blood (not recorded which). The sequence came from a woman aged 25 to 39 who had recovered from COVID-19.

CDR3 sequence reads: CASSETSVQETQYF. DNA of the CDR3: TGTGCCAGCAGTGAGACTAGCGTCCAAGAGACCCAGTACTTC. V and J are TRBV2 and TRBJ2-5; the match to TRBD2 covers 8 bases. In germline, CDR1 is SNHLY, CDR2 FYNNEI. J was trimmed by 1 base and V by 3 bases; bases with no gene match: 1. CDR3 size: 14 residues.